This is a list of T cell receptor beta chains from one sample in a study of T cells in Graves' hyperthyroidism and ophthalmopathy. TCRdb re-called the multiplex PCR reads with MiXCR, one entry per CDR3 protein. The repertoire includes some 380,000 distinct CDR3 sequences, 13% of them detected once, and less than 25% sits in the top ten. Material: blood. The receptors come from a man aged 30 to 45 with Graves' hyperthyroidism that later progressed to Graves' ophthalmopathy. Both conserved end residues are part of each CDR3. D genes are given only for firm matches. Not all rows give a size; the values are once, few, many and, for expanded clones, a class.

clone size | CDR3 length | D gene | J gene | V gene | CDR3 protein | CDR3 DNA
. | 12 | . | TRBJ1-6 | TRBV5-4 | CASRDAAGPLHF | TGTGCCAGCAGGGATGCTGCGGGGCCCCTCCACTTT
many | 13 | . | TRBJ2-5 | TRBV9 | CASSEGGEETQYF | TGTGCCAGCAGCGAGGGCGGCGAAGAGACCCAGTACTTC
. | 14 | . | TRBJ2-1 | TRBV27 | CASSLEGRYNEQFF | TGTGCCAGCAGTTTAGAAGGACGGTACAATGAGCAGTTCTTC
many | 15 | . | TRBJ1-4 | TRBV18 | CASSPPVIRNEKLFF | TGTGCCAGCTCACCACCTGTGATACGTAATGAAAAACTGTTTTTT
. | 15 | TRBD1 | TRBJ2-5 | TRBV24-1 | CATSDPGQGQETQYF | TGTGCCACCAGTGACCCTGGACAGGGACAAGAGACCCAGTACTTC
. | 14 | . | TRBJ2-7 | TRBV19 | CASSMADGSYEQYF | TGTGCCAGTAGTATGGCAGACGGATCCTACGAGCAGTACTTC
few | 13 | . | TRBJ1-6 | TRBV18 | CATASGNNSPLHF | TGTGCCACCGCGTCAGGGAATAATTCACCCCTCCACTTT
few | 14 | . | TRBJ2-5 | TRBV28 | CASSFSGEEGTQYF | TGTGCCAGCAGTTTCTCCGGGGAGGAGGGGACCCAGTACTTC
. | 15 | . | TRBJ2-7 | TRBV29-1 | CSVGGRSLTPSEQYF | TGCAGCGTTGGAGGAAGGAGTCTTACCCCCTCCGAGCAGTACTTC
few | 14 | . | TRBJ1-2 | TRBV19 | CASRKIGMNYGYTF | TGTGCCAGTAGGAAAATCGGAATGAACTATGGCTACACCTTC
. | 16 | TRBD2 | TRBJ2-7 | TRBV5-1 | CASSLFAGGLEYEQYF | TGCGCCAGCAGCTTGTTCGCGGGGGGGCTTGAGTACGAGCAGTACTTC
many | 13 | . | TRBJ1-5 | TRBV6-1 | CASRGLDNQPQHF | TGTGCCAGCAGAGGACTCGACAATCAGCCCCAGCATTTT
few | 15 | . | TRBJ1-1 | TRBV7-8 | CASRLSGTSNTEAFF | TGTGCCAGCAGACTAAGCGGAACTTCGAACACTGAAGCTTTCTTT
few | 14 | . | TRBJ1-6 | TRBV27 | CASSSTVLGSPLHF | TGTGCCAGCAGTTCGACAGTCCTGGGTTCACCCCTCCACTTT
many | 15 | TRBD1 | TRBJ2-1 | TRBV27 | CASSLGTASYNEQFF | TGTGCCAGCAGTTTAGGGACAGCTTCCTACAATGAGCAGTTCTTC
few | 15 | . | TRBJ1-4 | TRBV9 | CASSVGAGVDEKLFF | TGTGCCAGCAGCGTAGGGGCAGGGGTGGACGAAAAACTGTTTTTT
. | 15 | TRBD2 | TRBJ2-7 | TRBV2 | CASSVLAGGLYEQYF | TGTGCCAGCAGTGTGCTAGCGGGGGGTTTGTACGAGCAGTACTTC
many | 15 | . | TRBJ1-1 | TRBV10-1 | CASSESKVTNTEAFF | TGCGCCAGCAGTGAGTCGAAGGTGACGAACACTGAAGCTTTCTTT
few | 14 | . | TRBJ2-4 | TRBV10-3 | CAISEPPPGNIQYF | TGTGCCATCAGTGAGCCGCCCCCGGGAAACATTCAGTACTTC
many | 16 | . | TRBJ1-3 | TRBV15 | CATSRDKSFSGNTIYF | TGTGCCACCAGCAGAGATAAAAGTTTCTCTGGAAACACCATATATTTT
. | 19 | TRBD1 | TRBJ1-5 | TRBV7-3 | CASSPRTGPALYSNQPQHF | TGTGCCAGCAGCCCCAGGACAGGTCCAGCTCTTTATAGCAATCAGCCCCAGCATTTT
few | 13 | TRBD1 | TRBJ2-7 | TRBV10-3 | CAIRGTGNDEQYF | TGTGCCATCAGAGGGACAGGGAACGACGAGCAGTACTTC
. | 13 | . | TRBJ1-5 | TRBV10-2 | CASSDPGNQPQHF | TGCGCCAGCAGTGATCCAGGGAATCAGCCCCAGCATTTT
many | 15 | TRBD2 | TRBJ2-1 | TRBV7-9 | CASRSTSGGYNEQFF | TGTGCCAGCAGGTCTACTAGCGGGGGTTACAATGAGCAGTTCTTC
many | 16 | TRBD1 | TRBJ1-6 | TRBV7-8 | CASSLVWDRGLSPLHF | TGTGCCAGCAGCTTAGTTTGGGACAGGGGGCTTTCACCCCTCCACTTT
many | 13 | . | TRBJ2-1 | TRBV5-1 | CASSSQGRDEQFF | TGCGCCAGCAGCTCACAGGGACGGGATGAGCAGTTCTTC
. | 15 | TRBD1 | TRBJ2-5 | TRBV6-1 | CAGPGFQNRGQTQYF | TGTGCCGGACCGGGGTTCCAAAACAGGGGTCAGACCCAGTACTTC
many | 14 | TRBD1 | TRBJ2-7 | TRBV12-5 | CASAPGQGRNEQYF | TGTGCTAGTGCCCCGGGACAGGGTAGGAACGAGCAGTACTTC
many | 15 | . | TRBJ2-7 | TRBV5-1 | CASSLERISSYEQYF | TGCGCCAGCAGCTTGGAAAGGATTAGCTCCTACGAGCAGTACTTC
many | 16 | . | TRBJ2-1 | TRBV11-1 | CASSPRGGSSYNEQFF | TGTGCCAGCAGCCCTAGGGGGGGGAGCTCCTACAATGAGCAGTTCTTC
. | 15 | TRBD2 | TRBJ2-2 | TRBV20-1 | CSAWTSGGAGGELFF | TGCAGTGCTTGGACTAGCGGGGGGGCAGGCGGGGAGCTGTTTTTT
. | 15 | TRBD1 | TRBJ2-4 | TRBV10-3 | CAISPGTGDRNIQYF | TGTGCCATCAGTCCCGGGACAGGAGACAGAAACATTCAGTACTTC
many | 13 | . | TRBJ1-2 | TRBV20-1 | CSARDIRRYGYTF | TGCAGTGCTAGAGATATAAGACGGTATGGCTACACCTTC
. | 15 | TRBD2 | TRBJ2-3 | TRBV10-3 | CAIARVSGAPDTQYF | TGTGCCATCGCCCGTGTAAGCGGGGCCCCAGATACGCAGTATTTT
few | 15 | TRBD2 | TRBJ2-4 | TRBV7-9 | CASSLYSGGAEWAYF | TGTGCCAGCAGCCTATACAGCGGGGGGGCCGAATGGGCGTACTTC
few | 13 | . | TRBJ2-7 | TRBV5-1 | CASSLGVIYEQYF | TGCGCCAGCAGCTTGGGGGTGATCTACGAGCAGTACTTC
many | 15 | TRBD1 | TRBJ1-5 | TRBV20-1 | CSANSGQGRHQPQHF | TGCAGTGCCAACTCGGGACAGGGAAGGCATCAGCCCCAGCATTTT
. | 15 | . | TRBJ1-2 | TRBV11-3 | CASSSRSDKNYGYTF | TGTGCCAGCAGCTCTCGCTCCGACAAAAACTATGGCTACACCTTC
few | 17 | TRBD1 | TRBJ2-5 | TRBV5-1 | CASSLPGQEPWVETQYF | TGCGCCAGCAGCTTGCCGGGACAGGAGCCCTGGGTAGAGACCCAGTACTTC
many | 14 | . | TRBJ2-7 | TRBV5-1 | CASSLGTPTGEQYF | TGCGCCAGCAGCTTAGGGACTCCGACGGGGGAGCAGTACTTC
. | 15 | . | TRBJ2-1 | TRBV20-1 | CSARDSATSYNEQFF | TGCAGTGCTAGAGATTCTGCCACCTCCTACAATGAGCAGTTCTTC